The source of this TCR beta chain is a study of beta chain features in type 1 diabetes. Trimming removed 1 base from V and 7 bases from J, with 11 bases in between. This CDR3 region has 15 residues. Germline CDR1 and CDR2: SEHNR and FQNEAQ (reference sequence). The table lists this clone with a few counts. The sequenced template was cDNA made from the entire isolated RNA. Clones were sequenced by immunoSEQ multiplex PCR, and TCRdb holds only the in-frame ones, with some missing. Found here are roughly 240,000 clones, 13% to 15% of them singletons; the top ten hold roughly 0.024%. The sequence was collected from a middle-aged woman in good health. Sequencing was performed on naive CD4+ T cells from blood. The chain uses TRBV7-9 and TRBJ1-6; D remains ambiguous. The CDR3 loop reads CASSLDGRRNSPLHF. The CDR3 coding sequence is TGTGCCAGCAGCTTAGATGGGAGAAGGAATTCACCCCTCCACTTT.